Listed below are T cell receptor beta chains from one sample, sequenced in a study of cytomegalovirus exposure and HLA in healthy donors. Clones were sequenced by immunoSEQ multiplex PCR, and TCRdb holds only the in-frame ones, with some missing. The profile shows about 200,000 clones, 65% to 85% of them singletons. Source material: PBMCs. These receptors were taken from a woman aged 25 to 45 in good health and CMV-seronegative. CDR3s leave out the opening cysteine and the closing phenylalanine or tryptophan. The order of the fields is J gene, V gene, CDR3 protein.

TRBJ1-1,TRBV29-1,SVETGTEAF
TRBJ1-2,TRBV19,ASSSNRGPANYGYT
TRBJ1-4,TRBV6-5,ASSYSASGRGKLF
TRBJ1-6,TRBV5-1,ASSLDLKPYNSPLH
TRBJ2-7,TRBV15,ATSRDLGGYEQY
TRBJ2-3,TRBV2,ASSEQRDTQY
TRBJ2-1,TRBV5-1,ASSGGTSGRVWGNEQF
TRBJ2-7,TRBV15,ATSRDGTGVGDSPAEQY
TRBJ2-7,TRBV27,ASSLTTRGPYEQY
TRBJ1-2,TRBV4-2,ASSQGGLNYGYT
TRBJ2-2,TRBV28,ASTPTGTNTGELF
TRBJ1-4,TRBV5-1,ASSFVGPNEKLF
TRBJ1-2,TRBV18,ASSPLQGNYGYT
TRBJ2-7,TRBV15,ATSRDELSPEQY
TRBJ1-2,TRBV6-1,ASSPGRGNYGYT
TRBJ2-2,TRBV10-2,ARGTSWTGELF
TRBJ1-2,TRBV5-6,ASSRQGTNYGYT
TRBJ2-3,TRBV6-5,ASTPGQGAKQY
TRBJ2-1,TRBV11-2,ASSLRIIAGGTPYNEQF
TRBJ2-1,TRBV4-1,ASSQVRAGNNEQF
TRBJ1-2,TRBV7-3,ASSLTGGDYGYT
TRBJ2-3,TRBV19,ASRGIVTMGPDTQY
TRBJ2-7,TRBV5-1,ASSSGQGKTYEQY
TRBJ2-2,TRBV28,ASIHSTGSTGELF
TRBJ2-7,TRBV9,ASSASGTTFYEQY
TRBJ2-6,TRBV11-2,ASSLTGRTSGANVLT
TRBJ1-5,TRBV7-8,ASSFSPGQGGNQPQH
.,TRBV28,ASSLVLATYEQY
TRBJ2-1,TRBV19,ASSMAKLLAGYNEQF
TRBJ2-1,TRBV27,ASSFSAGTGKNEQF
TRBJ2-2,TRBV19,ASSGTVQGGELF
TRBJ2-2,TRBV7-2,ASSLGQVLGELF
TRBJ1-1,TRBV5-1,ASSLAPTGNTEAF
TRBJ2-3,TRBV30,AWSPTGIVVTDTQY
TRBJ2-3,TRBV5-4,ASSLGRTSGSTDTQY
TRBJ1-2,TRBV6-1,ASSEALSLPSGADGYT
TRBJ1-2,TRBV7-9,ASSPDSSYGYT
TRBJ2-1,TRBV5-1,ASSFFQGAFDEQF
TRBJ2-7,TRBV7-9,ASSLGGLAGDKQY
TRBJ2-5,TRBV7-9,ASRHGTTQETQY
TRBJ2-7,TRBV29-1,SVGTSATYEQY
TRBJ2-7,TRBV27,ASRTRAGTTYEQY
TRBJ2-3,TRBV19,ASSMGQPSTDTQY
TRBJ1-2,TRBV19,ASRDRADYGYT
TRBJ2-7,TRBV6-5,ASSPGFYEQY
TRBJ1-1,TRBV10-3,AISEFSPGGGF
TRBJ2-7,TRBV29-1,SVERDVDGSYEQY
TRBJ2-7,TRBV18,ASSPIGQDYEQY
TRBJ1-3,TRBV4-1,ASSQKGGLGNTIY
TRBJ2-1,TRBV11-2,ASSPIGLAAGNEQF
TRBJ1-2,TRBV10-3,AIRSERQSYGYT
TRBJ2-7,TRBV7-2,ASSSAGTTYEQY
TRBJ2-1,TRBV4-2,ASSHRYEQF
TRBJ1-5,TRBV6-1,ASSEAIGQGSFGQPQH
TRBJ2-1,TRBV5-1,ASSLAGTSDEQF
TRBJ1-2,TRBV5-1,ASSLGGTANYGYT
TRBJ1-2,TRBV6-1,ASTWTGSSYGYT
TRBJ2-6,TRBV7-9,SSSGGQGRSGANVLT